Below, 25 T cell receptor beta chains from the same sample are listed, as sequenced in a study of human T cells and chemical hapten exposure. Described time point: patch test 1, 2 weeks after DPC sensitization. Documented treatment: therapeutic diphenylcyclopropenone sensitization with weekly scalp DPC. TCRdb independently ran MiXCR on the RACE reads; one entry per CDR3 protein. Altogether roughly 190,000 distinct CDR3 sequences are present, approximately 20% being singletons, with the ten largest covering about 6.7%. Source: whole blood, taken in connection with sensitization to the hapten diphenylcyclopropenone (DPC). The receptor source for this set is a woman between 45 and 60 years old with alopecia areata. Some clones in this sample may be carry-over from other donors' samples.

This clonotype was recorded a few times. The chain is built from TRBV5-1 and TRBJ1-2; no reliable D call. CDR3 size: 16 residues. CDR1 SGHRS and CDR2 YFSETQ come from the germline V gene. With 1 base removed from V and 2 bases from J, the gap between germline ends came to 15 bases. This CDR3 reads CASSLTLDTLNYGYTF. CDR3 nucleotides: TGCGCCAGCAGCTTGACCTTAGACACCTTGAACTATGGCTACACCTTC.

The sample holds a few counts of this clonotype. This rearrangement joins TRBV29-1 to TRBJ2-5; D may correspond to TRBD1 or TRBD2 (5 bases each). The length of the CDR3 is 13 residues. Germline values: CDR1 SQVTM, CDR2 ANQGSEA. Deletions cut 4 bases from V and 5 bases from J, with 14 bases between. CDR3 in amino acids: CSVVWGNLETQYF. The DNA of the CDR3 is TGCAGCGTTGTTTGGGGGAATTTGGAGACCCAGTACTTC.

This chain uses TRBV12-3 or TRBV12-4 with TRBJ2-1; D is unclear. The CDR3 totals 15 residues. Trimming took off 1 base at V and 6 bases at J, with 13 bases between the two ends. The CDR3 sequence is CASSLGMGWGNEQFF. The CDR3 coding sequence is TGTGCCAGCAGTTTAGGGATGGGGTGGGGCAATGAGCAGTTCTTC.

The chain combines TRBV29-1 with TRBJ2-3, with TRBD2 matching over 8 bases. Germline CDR1 and CDR2: SQVTM and ANQGSEA. The CDR3 has 15 residues. V was clipped by 2 bases and J by 5 bases; unmatched bases: 9. CDR3 residues: CSVELGGLVGDTQYF. CDR3 DNA: TGCAGCGTTGAATTGGGGGGACTAGTTGGAGATACGCAGTATTTT.

This clonotype was counted at least ten times. J is TRBJ2-7 and V is TRBV2; TRBD2 aligns across 11 bases. J was trimmed by 9 bases and V by 6 bases; bases with no gene match: 10. This CDR3 has 14 residues. The germline V gene encodes CDR1 SNHLY and CDR2 FYNNEI. CDR3 nucleotide sequence: TGTGCCAGCAGCCGACTAGCGGGAAGGTTAGTGCAGTACTTC. Its translation is CASSRLAGRLVQYF.

A few counts support this clonotype. V and J are TRBV5-1 and TRBJ2-7; D unresolved. V lost 0 bases to trimming and J lost 0 bases, with 10 bases between them. The CDR3 extends over 15 amino acids. Per the germline V gene, CDR1 is SGHRS and CDR2 is YFSETQ. The CDR3 loop is CASSLGLQLSYEQYF. In nucleotides, the CDR3 is TGCGCCAGCAGCTTGGGGCTACAGCTCTCCTACGAGCAGTACTTC.

This chain connects TRBV2 to TRBJ2-6; 11 positions agree with TRBD2. The CDR3 consists of 17 residues. The ends lost 5 bases at V and 0 bases at J; junction bases unmatched: 3. Per the germline V gene, CDR1 is SNHLY and CDR2 is FYNNEI. CDR3 in amino acids: CASSPTSGNSGANVLTF. The CDR3 nucleotides read TGTGCCAGCAGTCCGACTAGCGGGAACTCTGGGGCCAACGTCCTGACTTTC. Supplemented by reference TRBV2 and TRBJ2-6, the full variable domain reads EPEVTQTPSHQVTQMGQEVILRCVPISNHLYFYWYRQILGQKVEFLVSFYNNEISEKSEIFDDQFSVERPDGSNFTLKIRSTKLEDSAMYFCASSPTSGNSGANVLTFGAGSRLTVL.

This clonotype was detected only a few times. The CDR3 region is CASSVSGGPKNEQYF. The CDR3 nucleotides read TGTGCCAGCAGTGTGTCGGGAGGGCCAAAAAACGAGCAGTACTTC. The chain recombines TRBV25-1 with TRBJ2-7, with 8 positions matching TRBD2. Germline lookup yields CDR1 MGHDK and CDR2 SYGVNS. This CDR3 comprises 15 residues. V was clipped by 4 bases and J by 5 bases; unmatched bases: 10.

The V gene is TRBV6-1, the J gene TRBJ2-1; 7 bases are a match to TRBD2. Germline V gives CDR1 MNHNS, CDR2 SASEGT. After removal of 4 bases from V and 4 bases from J, the junction contained 7 bases not matched to a gene. The CDR3 loop spans 15 amino acids. The chain's CDR3 is CASSGNSGPYNEQFF. CDR3 coding DNA: TGTGCCAGCAGTGGAAATAGCGGGCCTTACAATGAGCAGTTCTTC.

This clonotype was seen only a few times. The chain's CDR3 is CASRQGAGTEAFF. CDR3 coding DNA: TGCGCCAGCAGACAGGGGGCGGGTACTGAAGCTTTCTTT. V and J are TRBV5-1 and TRBJ1-1; 9 bases agree with TRBD1. CDR1 and CDR2 from the germline V gene are SGHRS and YFSETQ. The J segment lost 5 bases and the V segment lost 5 bases, leaving 4 bases of the junction unmatched. The CDR3 totals 13 residues.

This clonotype came up a few times. The rearrangement links TRBV29-1 to TRBJ2-1; the D gene could be TRBD1 or TRBD2 (5 bases each). Germline V gene lookup returns CDR1 SQVTM and CDR2 ANQGSEA. The CDR3 contains 11 residues. Trimming removed 6 bases at V and 10 bases at J, with 13 bases between. The DNA of the CDR3 is TGCAGCGTCGCACTAGGGGACGAGCAGTTCTTC. Translating gives CSVALGDEQFF.

This chain uses TRBV2 with TRBJ2-1, with 14 positions matching TRBD2. The CDR3 spans 14 residues. Germline CDR1 is SNHLY and CDR2 is FYNNEI. The J segment lost 8 bases and the V segment lost 6 bases, leaving 3 bases of the junction unmatched. The CDR3 protein is CASRGLAGVYEQFF. In nucleotides, the CDR3 is TGTGCCAGCAGGGGACTAGCGGGAGTTTATGAGCAGTTCTTC.

This clonotype appeared a few times. The gene calls are TRBV19 and TRBJ2-1, with 9 bases matching TRBD2. CDR3 size: 15 residues. Trimming cost V 8 bases and J 3 bases; bases outside gene matches: 8. Germline CDR1 LNHDA, CDR2 SQIVND (reference sequence). The CDR3 loop reads CASGALAGFYNEQFF. CDR3 sequence (DNA): TGTGCCAGTGGAGCCCTAGCGGGATTCTACAATGAGCAGTTCTTC.

V usage is TRBV12-1 and J usage is TRBJ2-7; the table's D gene call, TRBD2, was not cross checked with the DNA. TRBV12-1 is a known pseudogene. The length of the CDR3 is 12 residues. Written as DNA, the CDR3 is TGTGCCAGCAAACGGCTAGCCTACGAGCAGTACTTC. Encoded protein: CASKRLAYEQYF.

This rearrangement joins TRBV7-8 to TRBJ2-1; D tentatively fits TRBD1 or TRBD2 (5 bases each). V was clipped by 1 base and J by 8 bases, with 18 bases between them. The CDR3 has 16 amino acids. Germline lookup yields CDR1 SGHVS and CDR2 FQNEAQ. CDR3 sequence (DNA): TGTGCCAGCAGCTTAGTGGGACGCGGTGGGGGAGATGAGCAGTTCTTC. This codes for CASSLVGRGGGDEQFF.

The chain combines TRBV5-1 with TRBJ1-2; 7 positions match TRBD1. The length of the CDR3 is 14 residues. Losses at the gene ends were 4 bases for V and 3 bases for J; bases not matched to a gene: 6. Germline lookup yields CDR1 SGHRS and CDR2 YFSETQ. The CDR3 nucleotides read TGCGCCAGCAGCCTTCAGACAGGGCACTATGGCTACACCTTC. This sequence encodes CASSLQTGHYGYTF.

The chain carries TRBV10-3 and TRBJ2-5; possible D gene TRBD2, 6 bases. The CDR3 contains 16 residues. Germline values: CDR1 ENHRY, CDR2 SYGVKD. Trimming cost V 0 bases and J 6 bases, with 17 bases left between them. Written as DNA, the CDR3 is TGTGCCATCAGTGAGTCGCGGGGAGGAGGGAACAAGACCCAGTACTTC. It specifies CAISESRGGGNKTQYF.

The gene calls are TRBV10-3 and TRBJ2-1, with D maybe TRBD1 (5 bases). From germline, CDR1 is ENHRY and CDR2 SYGVKD. There are 18 residues in the CDR3. V was pared by 1 base and J by 0 bases, with 16 bases between. CDR3 sequence (DNA): TGTGCCATCAGTGAGTGGCAGGGTCAAACATTCTCCTACAATGAGCAGTTCTTC. Translated: CAISEWQGQTFSYNEQFF.

The sample holds one count of this clonotype. J is TRBJ2-7 and V is TRBV12-3 or TRBV12-4; tentatively, D is TRBD1 (6 bases). V was clipped by 7 bases and J by 5 bases, with 12 bases between them. The CDR3 contains 12 residues. The CDR3 bases are TGTGCCAGCACCCGGGACACTGACGAGCAGTACTTC. This translates into CASTRDTDEQYF.

V gene TRBV4-1 combines with J gene TRBJ1-2; D is unresolved. The CDR3 loop spans 12 amino acids. V gave up 0 bases and J gave up 2 bases, with 1 base separating them. Germline V gene sequence: CDR1 MGHRA, CDR2 YSYEKL. The CDR3 region has the DNA TGCGCCAGCAGCCAAGAAAACTATGGCTACACCTTC. It translates to CASSQENYGYTF.

The rearrangement uses TRBV7-2 and TRBJ2-5; D is perhaps TRBD2 (6 bases). V was trimmed by 2 bases and J by 5 bases, leaving 9 bases between them. The CDR3 sequence is 13 residues long. The germline V gene has CDR1 SGHTA and CDR2 FQGNSA. The CDR3 loop is CASSLIAVETQYF. CDR3 nucleotide sequence: TGTGCCAGCAGCTTAATAGCGGTGGAGACCCAGTACTTC.

This chain uses TRBV5-1 with TRBJ2-1; TRBD2 aligns across 10 bases. This CDR3 comprises 15 residues. Germline loops: CDR1 SGHRS, CDR2 YFSETQ. V was clipped by 4 bases and J by 5 bases; unmatched bases: 6. CDR3 sequence: CASSALLAGNNEQFF. The CDR3 nucleotides read TGCGCCAGCAGCGCTCTACTAGCGGGAAACAATGAGCAGTTCTTC.

This chain joins TRBV19 and TRBJ1-5; weak D call: TRBD1 (6 bases). V was trimmed by 7 bases and J by 6 bases, leaving 16 bases between them. Per germline, CDR1 LNHDA and CDR2 SQIVND (reference sequence). The length of the CDR3 is 14 residues. DNA of the CDR3: TGTGCCAGTATGGACAGCCGGGGGCTTCAGCCCCAGCATTTT. Protein: CASMDSRGLQPQHF. The full variable domain, rest sourced from reference TRBV19 and TRBJ1-5, is DGGITQSPKYLFRKEGQNVTLSCEQNLNHDAMYWYRQDPGQGLRLIYYSQIVNDFQKGDIAEGYSVSREKKESFPLTVTSAQKNPTAFYLCASMDSRGLQPQHFGDGTRLSIL.

Only a few counts were recorded for this clonotype. The chain carries TRBV7-8 and TRBJ2-1; possibly TRBD2 for D (6 bases). CDR3 length: 21 residues. Germline lookup yields CDR1 SGHVS and CDR2 FQNEAQ. Trimming cost V 0 bases and J 8 bases, with 32 bases left between them. The chain's CDR3 is CASSLAMAGRRGSPVEDEQFF. The CDR3 DNA is TGTGCCAGCAGCTTAGCCATGGCAGGGAGGCGGGGAAGCCCTGTCGAGGATGAGCAGTTCTTC.

The genes are TRBV4-1 and TRBJ1-5; D ambiguous. This CDR3 contains 18 residues. Trimming shortened V by 1 base and J by 2 bases, and 18 bases separated the two germline ends. Germline lookup yields CDR1 MGHRA and CDR2 YSYEKL. DNA for the CDR3: TGCGCCAGCAGCCAAGTTACCCTGAGGGCAGTTGGCAATCAGCCCCAGCATTTT. Encoded protein: CASSQVTLRAVGNQPQHF.